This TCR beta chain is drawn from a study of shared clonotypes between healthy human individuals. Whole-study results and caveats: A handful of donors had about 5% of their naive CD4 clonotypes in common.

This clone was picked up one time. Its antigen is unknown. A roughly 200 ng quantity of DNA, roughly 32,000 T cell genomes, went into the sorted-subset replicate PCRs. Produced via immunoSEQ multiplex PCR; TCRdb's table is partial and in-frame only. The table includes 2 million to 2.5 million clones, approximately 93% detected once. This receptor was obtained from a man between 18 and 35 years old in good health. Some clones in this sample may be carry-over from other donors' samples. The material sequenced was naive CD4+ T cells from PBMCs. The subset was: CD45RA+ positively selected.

The chain's CDR3 is CASRNPSGRVNEQFF. The CDR3 DNA follows: TGTGCCAGCAGAAATCCTAGCGGGAGGGTTAATGAGCAGTTCTTC. J is TRBJ2-1 and V is TRBV28; 12 nucleotides agree with TRBD2. CDR1 and CDR2 (germline): MDHEN, SYDVKM. The CDR3 has 15 amino acids. Trimming at V came to 6 bases and at J to 7 bases, leaving 7 bases not matched to a gene.